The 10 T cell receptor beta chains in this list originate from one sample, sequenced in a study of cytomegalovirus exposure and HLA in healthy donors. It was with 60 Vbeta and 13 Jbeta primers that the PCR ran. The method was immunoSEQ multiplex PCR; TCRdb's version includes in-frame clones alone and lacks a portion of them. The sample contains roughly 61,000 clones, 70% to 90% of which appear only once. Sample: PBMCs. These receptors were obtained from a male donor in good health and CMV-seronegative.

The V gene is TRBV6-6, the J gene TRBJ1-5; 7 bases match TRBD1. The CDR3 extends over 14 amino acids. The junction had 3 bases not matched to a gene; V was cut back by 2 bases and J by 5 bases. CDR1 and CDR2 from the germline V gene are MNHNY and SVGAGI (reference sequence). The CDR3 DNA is TGTGCCAGCAGTTACAGGGGGCAGGATCAGCCCCAGCATTTT. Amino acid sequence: CASSYRGQDQPQHF.

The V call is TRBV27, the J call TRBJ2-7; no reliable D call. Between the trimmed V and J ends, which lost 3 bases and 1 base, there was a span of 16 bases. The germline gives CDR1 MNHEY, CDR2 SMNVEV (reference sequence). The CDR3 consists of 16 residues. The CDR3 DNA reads TGTGCCAGCAGTTTCCGTGCGCGTGGTGAGTCCTACGAGCAGTACTTC. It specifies CASSFRARGESYEQYF.

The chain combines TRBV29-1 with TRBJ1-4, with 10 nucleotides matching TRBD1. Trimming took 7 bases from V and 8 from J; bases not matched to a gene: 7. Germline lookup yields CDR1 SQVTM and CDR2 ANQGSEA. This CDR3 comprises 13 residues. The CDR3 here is CSAGQGNREKLFF. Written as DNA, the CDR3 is TGCAGCGCGGGACAGGGGAACAGGGAAAAACTGTTTTTT.

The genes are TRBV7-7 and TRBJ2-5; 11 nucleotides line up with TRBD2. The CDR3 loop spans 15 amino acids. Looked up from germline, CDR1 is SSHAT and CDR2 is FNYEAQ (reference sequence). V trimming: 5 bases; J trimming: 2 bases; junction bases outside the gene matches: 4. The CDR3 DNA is TGTGCCAGCAGCCCTCTAGCGGGGGGTCAAGAGACCCAGTACTTC. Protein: CASSPLAGGQETQYF. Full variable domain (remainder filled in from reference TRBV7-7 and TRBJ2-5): GAGVSQSPRYKVTKRGQDVTLRCDPISSHATLYWYQQALGQGPEFLTYFNYEAQPDKSGLPSDRFSAERPEGSISTLTIQRTEQRDSAMYRCASSPLAGGQETQYFGPGTRLLVL.

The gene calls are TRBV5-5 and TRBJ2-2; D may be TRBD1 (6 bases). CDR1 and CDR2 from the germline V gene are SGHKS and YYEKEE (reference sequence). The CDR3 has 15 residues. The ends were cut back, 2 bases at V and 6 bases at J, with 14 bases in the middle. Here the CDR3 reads CASSFRFEGAGELFF. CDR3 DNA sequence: TGTGCCAGCAGCTTTCGTTTTGAGGGGGCCGGGGAGCTGTTTTTT.

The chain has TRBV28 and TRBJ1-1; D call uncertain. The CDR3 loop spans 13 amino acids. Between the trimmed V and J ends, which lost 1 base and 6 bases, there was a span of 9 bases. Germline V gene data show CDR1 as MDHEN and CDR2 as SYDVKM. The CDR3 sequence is CASSLFATPEAFF. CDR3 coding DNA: TGTGCCAGCAGTTTATTTGCCACTCCTGAAGCTTTCTTT.

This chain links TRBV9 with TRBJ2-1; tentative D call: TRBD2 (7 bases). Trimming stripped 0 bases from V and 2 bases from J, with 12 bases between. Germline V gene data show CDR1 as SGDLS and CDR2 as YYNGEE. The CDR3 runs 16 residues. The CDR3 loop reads CASSVDPGGTYNEQFF. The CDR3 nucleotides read TGTGCCAGCAGCGTAGACCCGGGGGGCACCTACAATGAGCAGTTCTTC.

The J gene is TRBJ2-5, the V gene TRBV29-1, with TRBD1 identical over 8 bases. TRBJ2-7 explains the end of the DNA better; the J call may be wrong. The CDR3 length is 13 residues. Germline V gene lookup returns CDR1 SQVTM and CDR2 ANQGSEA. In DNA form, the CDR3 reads TGCAGCGTTGCGGTGACAGGGGCTCACGAGCAGTACTTC. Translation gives CSVAVTGAHEQYF.

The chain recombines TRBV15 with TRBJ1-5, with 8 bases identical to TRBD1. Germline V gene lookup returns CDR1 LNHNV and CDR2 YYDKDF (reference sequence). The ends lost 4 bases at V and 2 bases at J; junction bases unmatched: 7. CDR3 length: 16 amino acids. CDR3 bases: TGTGCCACCAGCAAAGGACAGGGTGGGGGCAATCAGCCCCAGCATTTT. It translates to CATSKGQGGGNQPQHF.

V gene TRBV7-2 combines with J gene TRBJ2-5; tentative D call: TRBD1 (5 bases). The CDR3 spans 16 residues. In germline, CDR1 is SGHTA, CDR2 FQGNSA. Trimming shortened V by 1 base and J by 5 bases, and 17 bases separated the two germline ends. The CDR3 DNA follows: TGTGCCAGCAGCTTAGGGTGGGCACATAAGGGGGAGACCCAGTACTTC. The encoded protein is CASSLGWAHKGETQYF.